The 13 T cell receptor beta chains listed next were all sequenced from one sample in a study of blood T cell repertoires in COVID-19. The data were produced by immunoSEQ multiplex PCR, yet TCRdb's version contains in-frame clones alone and is incomplete. Of tens of thousands of clones detected, 65% to 85% appear once; the ten largest clones hold approximately 5.8%. The sample was peripheral blood. The receptors originated from a man in his 60s with active or convalescent COVID-19.

The rearrangement joins TRBV7-2 to TRBJ2-7; 7 bases fit TRBD1. This CDR3 has 18 amino acids. Germline loops: CDR1 SGHTA, CDR2 FQGNSA. The V and J ends lost 2 bases and 0 bases, in that order; junction bases with no gene match: 13. DNA of the CDR3: TGTGCCAGCAGCTTACAGTCAGGGTCCACAGGGGTCTCCTACGAGCAGTACTTC. Protein sequence: CASSLQSGSTGVSYEQYF.

This clone was detected only a few times. V gene TRBV6-1 combines with J gene TRBJ1-2, with 7 positions matching TRBD1. The CDR3 extends over 16 amino acids. V lost 2 bases to trimming and J lost 5 bases; unmatched junction nucleotides: 11. Germline CDR1 and CDR2: MNHNS and SASEGT. The CDR3 nucleotides are TGTGCCAGCAGTGAAACCACCACACAGGGGCAGTATGGCTACACCTTC. This encodes CASSETTTQGQYGYTF.

Only a few counts were recorded for this clone. The CDR3: CASSRGRSVSYEQYF. CDR3 in DNA: TGTGCCAGCAGCCGCGGCCGAAGTGTATCCTACGAGCAGTACTTC. The chain employs TRBV5-6 and TRBJ2-7; D call uncertain. The CDR3 consists of 15 residues. V gave up 4 bases and J gave up 1 base, with 15 bases separating them. Germline-derived CDR1 and CDR2 are SGHDT and YYEEEE.

This clone was counted a single time. Mismatch with germline at one junction end may stem from a read error. The chain joins TRBV7-7 to TRBJ2-1, with D unclear. CDR1 and CDR2 from the germline V gene are SSHAT and FNYEAQ (reference sequence). The CDR3 spans 18 residues. The CDR3 sequence is CASSPGIGSHIIHNEQFF. The DNA for the CDR3 is TGTGCTAGCAGCCCAGGAATCGGCTCCCATATTATTCACAATGAGCAGTTCTTC. The full variable domain, completed using reference TRBV7-7 and TRBJ2-1, is GAGVSQSPRYKVTKRGQDVTLRCDPISSHATLYWYQQALGQGPEFLTYFNYEAQPDKSGLPSDRFSAERPEGSISTLTIQRTEQRDSAMYRCASSPGIGSHIIHNEQFFGPGTRLTVL.

The chain is built from TRBV18 and TRBJ1-3; possibly TRBD1 for D (5 bases). The CDR3 covers 15 residues. V lost 0 bases and J lost 0, with 6 bases in between. Germline CDR1 is KGHSH and CDR2 is LQKENI. The CDR3 loop reads CASSPPTVSGNTIYF. The CDR3 coding sequence is TGTGCCAGCTCACCACCGACAGTCTCTGGAAACACCATATATTTT.

In its sample, this clone was seen a few times. The chain joins TRBV5-8 to TRBJ2-3; perhaps TRBD2 as D (5 bases). The germline V gene has CDR1 SGHTS and CDR2 YDEGEE. The CDR3 loop spans 16 amino acids. Between the trimmed V and J ends, which lost 0 bases and 1 base, there was a span of 12 bases. CDR3: CASSLGATRGTDTQYF. The DNA of the CDR3 is TGTGCCAGCAGCTTGGGGGCAACGAGGGGCACAGATACGCAGTATTTT.

V is TRBV6-6 and J is TRBJ2-5; the match to TRBD2 covers 11 bases. V trimming: 5 bases; J trimming: 5 bases; junction bases outside the gene matches: 13. The germline V gene has CDR1 MNHNY and CDR2 SVGAGI (reference sequence). This CDR3 comprises 17 residues. The DNA of the CDR3 is TGTGCCAGCAGTCGGATTTCCCCGGGACTAGCGGCGGAGACCCAGTACTTC. Encoded protein: CASSRISPGLAAETQYF.

The J gene is TRBJ1-1, the V gene TRBV6-5, with D unresolved. Per germline, CDR1 MNHEY and CDR2 SVGAGI. The CDR3 extends over 14 amino acids. Trimming removed 5 bases from V and 2 bases from J, with 12 bases in between. The CDR3 DNA follows: TGTGCCAGCAGTCCACGGACGGGAAACACTGAAGCTTTCTTT. This sequence encodes CASSPRTGNTEAFF.

The chain recombines TRBV7-2 with TRBJ2-4; TRBD1 agrees at 7 bases. The CDR3 has 15 amino acids. Germline CDR1 SGHTA, CDR2 FQGNSA. The junction had 6 bases not matched to a gene; V was cut back by 4 bases and J by 3 bases. The CDR3 coding sequence is TGTGCCAGCAGCTCTACAGGGGATGGCAAAAACATTCAGTACTTC. It is translated as CASSSTGDGKNIQYF.

A single count supports this clone. This chain joins TRBV6-5 and TRBJ1-2; D remains unclear. This CDR3 region has 13 residues. In germline, CDR1 is MNHEY, CDR2 SVGAGI. Trimming removed 8 bases from V and 3 bases from J, with 13 bases in between. The DNA of the CDR3 is TGTGCCAGCCGCGGGGAAAATCACTATGGCTACACCTTC. Its translation is CASRGENHYGYTF.

The rearrangement uses TRBV5-6 and TRBJ2-7; 9 positions match TRBD1. The CDR3 runs to 15 residues. Germline CDR1 and CDR2: SGHDT and YYEEEE. The J segment lost 7 bases and the V segment lost 3 bases, leaving 11 bases of the junction unmatched. The CDR3 region has the DNA TGTGCCAGCAGCTCCCGGGGACAGGGTGTGAGGGAGCAGTACTTC. Protein: CASSSRGQGVREQYF.

This clone was found a few times. The chain joins TRBV10-3 to TRBJ1-2, with 8 nucleotides matching TRBD1. The CDR3 spans 19 residues. Germline trimming cut 1 base from V and 0 bases from J; bases unmatched to any gene: 13. CDR1 is ENHRY and CDR2 is SYGVKD in the germline V gene. The CDR3 DNA is TGTGCCATCAGTGAGTACCGCTCTACCGGGACAGGTTCTAACTATGGCTACACCTTC. The encoded protein is CAISEYRSTGTGSNYGYTF.

V is TRBV5-6 and J is TRBJ2-5; 9 bases align to TRBD1. Germline CDR1 reads SGHDT; CDR2 reads YYEEEE. The CDR3 length is 15 residues. J lost 2 bases, V lost 6 bases, and 8 bases had no gene match. The CDR3 spells CASTSAGTGQETQYF. The CDR3, as DNA: TGTGCCAGCACCTCGGCGGGGACAGGGCAAGAGACCCAGTACTTC.